The 20 T cell receptor beta chains below all came from one sample that was sequenced in a study of blood T cell repertoires in COVID-19. Using immunoSEQ multiplex PCR, the repertoire was profiled, and TCRdb retains in-frame clones only, with some absent. The sample has around 81,000 clones; around 90% are singletons. Material: peripheral blood. The receptor set was obtained from a man aged 65 to 85 with acute or convalescent COVID-19.

The chain has TRBV19 and TRBJ2-2; D perhaps matches TRBD2 (5 bases). This CDR3 contains 16 residues. The germline V and J ends were trimmed by 2 bases and 4 bases, with 14 bases remaining between them. Germline V gene sequence: CDR1 LNHDA, CDR2 SQIVND (reference sequence). Here the CDR3 reads CASSISASRGTGELFF. DNA of the CDR3: TGTGCCAGTAGTATATCGGCTAGCCGGGGCACCGGGGAGCTGTTTTTT. The entire variable domain, with the rest obtained from reference TRBV19 and TRBJ2-2, is as follows: DGGITQSPKYLFRKEGQNVTLSCEQNLNHDAMYWYRQDPGQGLRLIYYSQIVNDFQKGDIAEGYSVSREKKESFPLTVTSAQKNPTAFYLCASSISASRGTGELFFGEGSRLTVL.

This clone was counted once. The gene calls are TRBV10-3 and TRBJ2-7; 10 nucleotides match TRBD1. V lost 1 base to trimming and J lost 0 bases; unmatched junction nucleotides: 3. Germline V gene sequence: CDR1 ENHRY, CDR2 SYGVKD. The CDR3 runs 16 residues. The CDR3 loop is CAISELWTGGSYEQYF. DNA of the CDR3: TGTGCCATCAGTGAGTTATGGACAGGGGGCTCCTACGAGCAGTACTTC.

This rearrangement joins TRBV18 to TRBJ2-7, with D hard to call. Deletions cut 2 bases from V and 0 bases from J, with 11 bases between. CDR1 and CDR2 (germline): KGHSH, LQKENI. This CDR3 spans 15 amino acids. The CDR3, as DNA: TGTGCCAGCTCACCAAACCCGGCAGGCTCCTACGAGCAGTACTTC. It encodes CASSPNPAGSYEQYF.

V usage is TRBV5-4 and J usage is TRBJ1-6, with a weak D call TRBD1 (6 bases). Germline V gives CDR1 SGHNT, CDR2 YYREEE (reference sequence). The CDR3 is made up of 15 amino acids. V shed 6 bases and J shed 9 bases, with 19 bases lying between them. The CDR3 DNA reads as TGTGCCAGCACTCCGGACAGCAAAGTGGCTTCACCCCTCCACTTT. It encodes CASTPDSKVASPLHF.

The rearrangement links TRBV5-5 to TRBJ2-7, with TRBD1 identical over 7 bases. Germline V gene lookup returns CDR1 SGHKS and CDR2 YYEKEE (reference sequence). The CDR3 covers 16 residues. J lost 0 bases, V lost 0 bases, and 6 bases had no gene match. CDR3 loop: CASSLVLGTDSYEQYF. In nucleotides, the CDR3 is TGTGCCAGCAGCTTGGTCTTGGGGACAGACTCCTACGAGCAGTACTTC.

This clone was seen more than once but under ten times. V is TRBV9 and J is TRBJ2-1; 8 nucleotides match TRBD2. Germline values: CDR1 SGDLS, CDR2 YYNGEE. The trim removed 3 bases at V and 6 bases at J, leaving 11 bases unmatched. The CDR3 has 16 amino acids. The chain's CDR3 is CASSGTGTSGSNEQFF. The CDR3 DNA sequence: TGTGCCAGCAGCGGGACCGGGACTAGTGGTAGCAATGAGCAGTTCTTC.

The chain uses TRBV10-2 and TRBJ2-2; the D gene is possibly TRBD2 (6 bases). V was clipped by 6 bases and J by 6 bases, with 14 bases between them. This CDR3 region has 14 residues. Germline V lookup: CDR1 WSHSY, CDR2 SAAADI. The DNA for the CDR3 is TGCGCCAGCAGCTTTGGACTAAACGCCGGGGAGCTGTTTTTT. Residues: CASSFGLNAGELFF.

This clone showed up just once. V gene TRBV2 combines with J gene TRBJ2-3; D perhaps matches TRBD2 (6 bases). CDR1 and CDR2 (germline): SNHLY, FYNNEI. Trimming cost V 5 bases and J 1 base, with 22 bases left between them. The CDR3 runs to 18 residues. The CDR3 DNA follows: TGTGCCAGCAGTTCTAAACCCGGGACTCCAAGGGGCACAGATACGCAGTATTTT. It encodes CASSSKPGTPRGTDTQYF.

V usage is TRBV11-3 and J usage is TRBJ2-2, with 10 bases aligning to TRBD1. The germline CDR1 and CDR2 sequences are SGHNT and YENEEA. V was pared by 4 bases and J by 1 base, with 9 bases of the junction left unmatched. The CDR3 runs 18 residues. The CDR3 is CASSWGDRGRRNTGELFF. The CDR3 DNA reads as TGTGCCAGCAGCTGGGGGGACAGGGGACGTAGGAACACCGGGGAGCTGTTTTTT.

This sequence joins TRBV28 and TRBJ1-6; 8 nucleotides match TRBD1. CDR1 and CDR2 (germline): MDHEN, SYDVKM. Trimming removed 2 bases from V and 5 bases from J; junction bases left unmatched: 2. This CDR3 is built from 15 residues. CDR3 region: CASSLAGGDNSPLHF. CDR3 sequence (DNA): TGTGCCAGCAGTTTAGCAGGGGGCGATAATTCACCCCTCCACTTT.

The table lists this clone with a count of one. The chain joins TRBV19 to TRBJ2-1; TRBD1 matches 10 bases. The J segment lost 0 bases and the V segment lost 8 bases, leaving 7 bases of the junction unmatched. This CDR3 has 16 residues. The germline V gene encodes CDR1 LNHDA and CDR2 SQIVND (reference sequence). This chain's CDR3 is CASGVTGGLSYNEQFF. In DNA, the CDR3 is TGTGCCAGTGGGGTGACAGGGGGCCTCTCCTACAATGAGCAGTTCTTC.

The chain links TRBV29-1 to TRBJ2-3; D gene unclear. Trimming took 6 bases from V and 4 from J, leaving 17 bases between them. CDR3 size: 14 residues. Germline V gene data show CDR1 as SQVTM and CDR2 as ANQGSEA. The CDR3 here is CSVLATGWADTQYF. CDR3 DNA: TGCAGCGTCTTAGCCACGGGTTGGGCAGATACGCAGTATTTT.

The DNA for the CDR3 is TGTGCCAGCAGTTTGCGGGACCAGTATACCGGGGAGCTGTTTTTT. Translating gives CASSLRDQYTGELFF. This chain joins TRBV27 and TRBJ2-2; perhaps TRBD2 as D (6 bases). The CDR3 has 15 residues. Per the germline V gene, CDR1 is MNHEY and CDR2 is SMNVEV (reference sequence). Trimming stripped 3 bases from V and 5 bases from J, with 13 bases between.

The CDR3 DNA sequence: TGTGCCAGCAGGGGGCAGCGCAGGACCCAGTACTTC. Amino acid sequence: CASRGQRRTQYF. V gene TRBV2 combines with J gene TRBJ2-5, with D tentatively TRBD1 (5 bases). The germline V gene encodes CDR1 SNHLY and CDR2 FYNNEI. The CDR3 is 12 residues long. V was trimmed by 6 bases and J by 7 bases, leaving 12 bases between them.

The rearrangement joins TRBV7-2 to TRBJ2-5; 8 bases fit TRBD1. V lost 2 bases to trimming and J lost 2 bases; unmatched junction nucleotides: 16. Germline loops: CDR1 SGHTA, CDR2 FQGNSA. The CDR3 is 19 residues long. This chain's CDR3 is CASSLSGQGIRGRQETQYF. DNA for the CDR3: TGTGCCAGCAGCTTATCAGGACAGGGTATTCGGGGGAGGCAAGAGACCCAGTACTTC.

The J gene is TRBJ1-6, the V gene TRBV7-8, with 7 bases matching TRBD1. V gave up 5 bases and J gave up 1 base; unmatched junction bases: 8. Germline V gene lookup returns CDR1 SGHVS and CDR2 FQNEAQ. The CDR3 runs 17 residues. In nucleotides, the CDR3 is TGTGCCAGCAGCCCCCAACAGGGGACTTCCTATAATTCACCCCTCCACTTT. It codes for CASSPQQGTSYNSPLHF.

V and J are TRBV18 and TRBJ2-2; perhaps TRBD1 as D (5 bases). The CDR3 is 14 residues long. Germline lookup yields CDR1 KGHSH and CDR2 LQKENI. V was shortened by 4 bases and J by 3 bases, with 9 bases between the two germline ends. This chain's CDR3 is CASSLTVDTGELFF. CDR3 coding DNA: TGTGCCAGCTCACTGACAGTGGACACCGGGGAGCTGTTTTTT.

The chain couples TRBV19 to TRBJ1-6, with D possibly TRBD1 on 6 matching bases. The CDR3 has 17 amino acids. CDR1 and CDR2 (germline): LNHDA, SQIVND (reference sequence). The ends were cut back, 1 base at V and 7 bases at J, with 17 bases in the middle. The DNA for the CDR3 is TGTGCCAGTAGTATAGGAATACAGGGTGTACGAAATTCACCCCTCCACTTT. It translates to CASSIGIQGVRNSPLHF.

This CDR3 is CASSSGTVRVGNSPLHF. As DNA, the CDR3 is TGTGCCAGCAGTTCAGGGACAGTTCGGGTGGGTAATTCACCCCTCCACTTT. The chain uses TRBV28 and TRBJ1-6, with 7 bases aligning to TRBD1. Germline assignment: CDR1 MDHEN and CDR2 SYDVKM. V was pared by 4 bases and J by 6 bases, with 12 bases of the junction left unmatched. The CDR3 sequence is 17 residues long.

The chain joins TRBV5-6 to TRBJ1-1; D ambiguous. CDR3 length: 15 amino acids. V lost 4 bases, J lost 3 bases, and 16 bases lay in between. Germline V lookup: CDR1 SGHDT, CDR2 YYEEEE. The CDR3 nucleotides read TGTGCCAGCAGCCTCTTGTCGGGGTCGGACACTGAAGCTTTCTTT. Encoded protein: CASSLLSGSDTEAFF.